Here is one T cell receptor beta chain with its context. Only a few counts were recorded for this clonotype. Its antigen is unknown. Per-nucleotide qualities are absent, and no much larger clonotype sits a single base away. Ficoll-Paque density gradient centrifugation was the method used to isolate PBMCs. The instrument given in TCRdb is Illumina NovaSeq 6000. TCRalpha and TCRbeta cDNA libraries were constructed by 5'RACE with constant-segment primers, with sample barcodes and unique molecular identifiers being introduced. Trizol reagent was used to extract RNA from every sample. The libraries were amplified in two PCR steps, and the second step added a second sample barcode and Illumina TruSeq adapters. Sequencing of the libraries was done on an Illumina NovaSeq, producing 2 x 150 bp paired-end reads. Turning to the authors' computational methods: Reads were demultiplexed and collapsed into UMI-guided consensus sequences with migec v1.2.7. With mixcr v2.1.11, UMI consensuses were aligned to TRA and TRB V and J templates and assembled into clonotypes. Clonotypes were classified as expanded or contracted when called significant by both edgeR and NoisET, with noise models trained on biological replicates. For edgeR calls, the thresholds were a false discovery rate-adjusted p below 0.01 and a log2 fold-change of 1. PCA with hierarchical clustering of max-normalized trajectories of the 1000 most abundant clonotypes was used as exploratory dynamics analysis. The CD4 or CD8 phenotype of responding clones was assigned using the separately sequenced CD4+ and CD8+ repertoires. TCRdb itself trimmed the public reads at Q25 with fastp, ran MiXCR and retained productive beta chains. CDR3 protein duplicates are merged, each entry listing the most common genes and DNA. The V and J calls and clone size are TCRdb's, not the authors'. Counted in this sample were some 200,000 distinct CDR3 sequences; over 20% of them appeared once. Of the sample, about 23% falls within the top ten clones.

This specimen comes from a study of T-cell memory formation after mild COVID-19 (dated by TCRdb to about 2021). Regarding the complete study: TCR sequence clusters from the two donors were largely donor specific. In two donors, T-cell clones that expanded and contracted after mild COVID-19 were tracked by sequencing TCRalpha and TCRbeta repertoires over time. Two young, previously healthy adult volunteers made up the cohort, one male and one female.

Broad study findings and their caveats: Whether the second-wave clones peaking on day 37 were SARS-CoV-2 specific was not confirmed. Only two mild cases were covered by the study, and larger cohorts that include severe cases with pre-infection samples were considered necessary. Some responding clones were detected in pre-infection memory, suggesting pre-existing cross-reactive memory T cells joined the SARS-CoV-2 response. From day 15 to 85, contracting clones showed balanced CD4/CD8 phenotypes, whereas a second wave of clones that expanded from day 15 to 37 leaned towards CD4+. Contracting CD4+ clones appeared mostly in the CM and EM memory subsets, whereas CD8+ clones were enriched in EMRA.

The sequence came from an adult woman who had mild COVID-19 (a few samples of this study predate the infection). The sample titles of this study are shuffled in the database, so cell type and time point are left out; the donor was told from shared clones. The sample consisted of PBMCs or a T cell subset sorted from them (not recorded which).

CDR3 sequence: CASSDESSIQYF. The nucleotides read TGTGCCAGCAGTGACGAGTCCAGCATTCAGTACTTC. The chain is made from TRBV2 and TRBJ2-4, with the D gene uncertain. The germline V gene specifies SNHLY as CDR1 and FYNNEI as CDR2. From cysteine to phenylalanine, the CDR3 is 12 amino acids long. Left in the record is the CDR3 DNA by itself, 36 bases read in frame from the first base. The germline ends are 9 bases apart after V is trimmed by 3 bases and J by 9 bases.